This T cell receptor beta chain was captured by sequencing in a study of cytomegalovirus exposure and HLA in healthy donors. PCR amplification relied on 60 Vbeta primers (plus 13 Jbeta primers). Only in-frame clones appear in the TCRdb table, and some are missing; sequencing was by immunoSEQ multiplex PCR. The top ten clones hold about 3.1% of a sample with approximately 93,000 clones, around three quarters of them seen once. Trimming took 4 bases from V and 8 from J, leaving 12 bases between them. Looked up from germline, CDR1 is SGHTS and CDR2 is YDEGEE. The CDR3 runs to 12 residues. This clonotype was sampled from a male donor in good health and CMV-seropositive. The chain has TRBV5-8 and TRBJ1-2, with D possibly matching TRBD1 (6 bases). Material: PBMCs. The CDR3 here is CASSRDIRGYTF. CDR3 nucleotides: TGTGCCAGCAGCCGGGACATTAGGGGCTACACCTTC.